This record covers a single T cell receptor (beta chain). TCRdb keeps only in-frame clones here, not all; method: immunoSEQ multiplex PCR. In the table there are under 300,000 clones, about four fifths of which are singletons. This entry belongs to a study of control samples from healthy donors and cancer patients. The sample was PBMCs. This TCR came from a woman aged 60 to 75 with lung cancer.

The CDR3 loop is CASNRGDNEQFF. The CDR3 nucleotides read TGCGCCAGCAACAGGGGGGACAATGAGCAGTTCTTC. This chain uses TRBV5-1 with TRBJ2-1; 8 bases agree with TRBD1. Per the germline V gene, CDR1 is SGHRS and CDR2 is YFSETQ. J was trimmed by 5 bases and V by 6 bases; bases with no gene match: 1. The CDR3 is 12 amino acids.